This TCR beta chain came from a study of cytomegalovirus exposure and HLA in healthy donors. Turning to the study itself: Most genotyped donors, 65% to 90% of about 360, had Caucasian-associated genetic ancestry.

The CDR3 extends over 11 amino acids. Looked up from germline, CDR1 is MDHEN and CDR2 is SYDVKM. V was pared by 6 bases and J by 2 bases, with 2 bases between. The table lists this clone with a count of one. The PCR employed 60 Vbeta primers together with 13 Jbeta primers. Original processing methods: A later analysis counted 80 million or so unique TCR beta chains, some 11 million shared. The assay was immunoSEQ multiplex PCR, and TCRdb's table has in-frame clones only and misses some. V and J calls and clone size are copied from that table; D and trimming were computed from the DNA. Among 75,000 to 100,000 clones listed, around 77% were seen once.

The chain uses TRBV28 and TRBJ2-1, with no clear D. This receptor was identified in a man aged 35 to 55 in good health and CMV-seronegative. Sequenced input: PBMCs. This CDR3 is CASSTYNEQFF. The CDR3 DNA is TGTGCCAGCAGCACCTACAATGAGCAGTTCTTC.